This entry lists 25 T cell receptor beta chains sequenced from one sample in a study of CD8+ T cells in alopecia areata. Sequencing used cDNA as its template, made by extracting RNA and reverse transcribing it. Libraries were prepared by immunoSEQ multiplex PCR; TCRdb keeps only in-frame clonotypes and omits some of them. The profile shows about 190,000 clones, 59% of them singletons. The starting material was CD4+ T cells sorted from blood, obtained at week 0. The receptors were gathered from a human donor with alopecia areata.

The chain employs TRBV5-1 and TRBJ2-1; unclear D gene. The CDR3 consists of 14 residues. Trimming left V 4 bases short and J 0 bases short, with 8 bases between. In germline, CDR1 is SGHRS, CDR2 YFSETQ. CDR3 bases: TGCGCCAGCAGCGGCAGCCTCTCCTACAATGAGCAGTTCTTC. This gives the protein CASSGSLSYNEQFF.

The chain is built from TRBV18 and TRBJ1-5, with D uncertain. The CDR3 totals 13 residues. The ends were cut back, 2 bases at V and 6 bases at J, with 8 bases in the middle. Germline V gene data show CDR1 as KGHSH and CDR2 as LQKENI. CDR3 nucleotide sequence: TGTGCCAGCTCACCAGATGGGCTTCAGCCCCAGCATTTT. Protein: CASSPDGLQPQHF.

This clone showed up just a few times. The chain recombines TRBV7-2 with TRBJ1-6; a weak D match, TRBD1 (5 bases). V was shortened by 4 bases and J by 10 bases, with 11 bases between the two germline ends. This CDR3 comprises 13 residues. CDR1 is SGHTA and CDR2 is FQGNSA in the germline V gene. The CDR3 nucleotides are TGTGCCAGCAGCTCAGAAAGGGGCTCACCCCTCCACTTT. This encodes CASSSERGSPLHF.

V usage is TRBV5-1 and J usage is TRBJ2-3; 7 bases agree with TRBD2. Germline trimming cut 4 bases from V and 6 bases from J; bases unmatched to any gene: 8. Germline values: CDR1 SGHRS, CDR2 YFSETQ. The CDR3 extends over 14 amino acids. The CDR3 here is CASSPGIGRDTQYF. The CDR3 coding sequence is TGCGCCAGCAGCCCGGGGATCGGGAGGGATACGCAGTATTTT.

The CDR3 DNA reads as TGTGCCAGCAGTATGGACATTAACTATGGCTACACCTTC. It is translated as CASSMDINYGYTF. The chain joins TRBV6-1 to TRBJ1-2; the D gene is possibly TRBD1 (5 bases). Germline V CDR1 and CDR2: MNHNS, SASEGT. Trimming left V 5 bases short and J 1 base short, with 8 bases between. The length of the CDR3 is 13 residues.

V gene TRBV7-9 combines with J gene TRBJ1-2; D ambiguous. The V and J ends lost 3 bases and 4 bases respectively, with 3 bases between them. This CDR3 is 11 amino acids long. Germline values: CDR1 SEHNR, CDR2 FQNEAQ (reference sequence). The CDR3 spells CASSLSYGYTF. The CDR3 DNA reads TGTGCCAGCAGCTTGTCCTATGGCTACACCTTC.

V usage is TRBV6-1 and J usage is TRBJ1-2, with D unclear. Germline V gene data show CDR1 as MNHNS and CDR2 as SASEGT. The CDR3 is made up of 14 amino acids. Trimming pared 0 bases from V and 8 bases from J, leaving 13 bases between. The CDR3 nucleotides are TGTGCCAGCAGTGAAGCACATAGAAGCGGAGGCTACACCTTC. It is translated as CASSEAHRSGGYTF.

The V gene is TRBV18, the J gene TRBJ1-1; D not resolved. V was pared by 3 bases and J by 1 base, with 6 bases between. The CDR3 contains 13 residues. Germline loops: CDR1 KGHSH, CDR2 LQKENI. CDR3 bases: TGTGCCAGCTCACCGACGGGGAACACTGAAGCTTTCTTT. Its protein product is CASSPTGNTEAFF.

This chain connects TRBV7-2 to TRBJ2-4; 7 bases align to TRBD1. The CDR3 spans 14 residues. V shed 6 bases, J shed 9 bases, and the junction held 11 bases outside the gene matches. CDR1 is SGHTA and CDR2 is FQGNSA in the germline V gene. CDR3 residues: CASRTGYGGSIQYF. As DNA, the CDR3 is TGTGCCAGCAGGACAGGGTATGGGGGTAGCATTCAGTACTTC.

This chain links TRBV4-2 with TRBJ1-2; D perhaps matches TRBD1 (5 bases). V shed 6 bases and J shed 3 bases, with 14 bases lying between them. The CDR3 has 14 residues. CDR1 and CDR2 from the germline V gene are LGHNA and YNFKEQ. CDR3: CASSSGRGDYGYTF. CDR3 DNA sequence: TGTGCCAGCAGTTCCGGACGGGGCGACTATGGCTACACCTTC.

This clone showed up just a few times. This chain joins TRBV15 and TRBJ2-3; 11 bases map to TRBD2. V shed 5 bases and J 5 bases; nucleotides not matched to a gene: 15. The CDR3 consists of 18 residues. Germline V CDR1 and CDR2: LNHNV, YYDKDF (reference sequence). CDR3 DNA sequence: TGTGCCACCAGCGGGTTTAGCGGGGGGGCCTCTCGAGGAGATACGCAGTATTTT. Translating it yields CATSGFSGGASRGDTQYF.

This clone appeared a single time. This chain joins TRBV7-6 and TRBJ2-2; D is perhaps TRBD1 or TRBD2 (7 bases each). Per the germline V gene, CDR1 is SGHVS and CDR2 is FNYEAQ. The CDR3 has 14 residues. V shed 5 bases and J shed 7 bases, with 14 bases lying between them. The CDR3 loop reads CASSGEGAFGELFF. CDR3 sequence (DNA): TGTGCCAGCAGCGGGGAGGGGGCGTTCGGGGAGCTGTTTTTT.

In its sample, this clone was seen many times. The CDR3 DNA is TGTGCCAGCAGCTCTTGGGGGGGCTACGAGCAGTACTTC. It yields the protein CASSSWGGYEQYF. The J gene is TRBJ2-7, the V gene TRBV11-2, with 7 positions matching TRBD2. The CDR3 runs 13 residues. V was clipped by 4 bases and J by 3 bases; unmatched bases: 3. CDR1 and CDR2 (germline): SGHAT, FQNNGV. The full variable domain, rest sourced from reference TRBV11-2 and TRBJ2-7, is EAGVAQSPRYKIIEKRQSVAFWCNPISGHATLYWYQQILGQGPKLLIQFQNNGVVDDSQLPKDRFSAERLKGVDSTLKIQPAKLEDSAVYLCASSSWGGYEQYFGPGTRLTVT.

This chain uses TRBV2 with TRBJ2-5; a possible D gene is TRBD1 (5 bases). V lost 6 bases to trimming and J lost 3 bases, with 8 bases between them. The CDR3 totals 12 residues. Germline values: CDR1 SNHLY, CDR2 FYNNEI. As DNA, the CDR3 is TGTGCCAGCAGGGACACGGAAGAGACCCAGTACTTC. Translated: CASRDTEETQYF.

The gene calls are TRBV7-2 and TRBJ2-1; possibly TRBD1 for D (6 bases). The CDR3 is made up of 16 amino acids. The germline V gene encodes CDR1 SGHTA and CDR2 FQGNSA. Between the trimmed V and J ends, which lost 1 base and 9 bases, there was a span of 19 bases. CDR3 protein: CASSLGVPSRDTEQFF. The CDR3 DNA sequence: TGTGCCAGCAGCTTAGGGGTCCCCAGCAGGGACACTGAGCAGTTCTTC.

The J gene is TRBJ2-3, the V gene TRBV28; D ambiguous. The CDR3 is 16 residues long. In germline, CDR1 is MDHEN, CDR2 SYDVKM. Trimming removed 7 bases from V and 0 bases from J, with 17 bases in between. CDR3 DNA: TGTGCCAGCAAGAGTCTAGGAACCCCTAGCACAGATACGCAGTATTTT. Its protein is CASKSLGTPSTDTQYF.

This clone was found a few times. Compared with germline, one end of the junction differs, possibly owing to a read error. CDR3 amino acids: CASSDYRDPHF. For the CDR3, the DNA is TGTGCCAGCAGTGATTATAGGGATCCCCACTTC. The chain employs TRBV25-1 and TRBJ2-5; D gene ambiguous. Looked up from germline, CDR1 is MGHDK and CDR2 is SYGVNS. The CDR3 is made up of 11 amino acids.

CDR3 region: CAWSVQVQGGSAFF. CDR3 DNA: TGTGCCTGGAGTGTACAGGTACAGGGCGGGTCAGCTTTCTTT. V is TRBV30 and J is TRBJ1-1, with a tentative D call TRBD1 (6 bases). Germline CDR1 reads GTSNPN; CDR2 reads SVGIG (reference sequence). The V and J ends lost 0 bases and 10 bases respectively, with 18 bases between them. The CDR3 runs to 14 residues.

In its sample, this clone was seen once. The chain joins TRBV2 to TRBJ1-1; possible D gene TRBD1, 5 bases. Trimming shortened V by 6 bases and J by 4 bases, and 12 bases separated the two germline ends. The CDR3 totals 13 residues. Germline-derived CDR1 and CDR2 are SNHLY and FYNNEI. Here the CDR3 reads CASRKGEGTEAFF. In DNA form, the CDR3 reads TGTGCCAGCAGGAAAGGGGAGGGCACTGAAGCTTTCTTT.

The rearrangement uses TRBV30 and TRBJ1-5, with D possibly matching TRBD1 (6 bases). Trimming stripped 1 base from V and 5 bases from J, with 12 bases between. The germline CDR1 and CDR2 sequences are GTSNPN and SVGIG (reference sequence). There are 14 residues in the CDR3. The CDR3: CAWSEGVGDQPQHF. The CDR3 coding sequence is TGTGCCTGGAGTGAGGGGGTAGGGGATCAGCCCCAGCATTTT.

The chain recombines TRBV2 with TRBJ2-6; 10 bases agree with TRBD1. Trimming took 10 bases from V and 2 from J; bases not matched to a gene: 2. The CDR3 is made up of 14 amino acids. Germline V CDR1 and CDR2: SNHLY, FYNNEI. CDR3 nucleotides: TGTGCCACAGGGACAGGGGCTGGGGCCAACGTCCTGACTTTC. It encodes CATGTGAGANVLTF.

This sequence joins TRBV29-1 and TRBJ2-4; 12 bases agree with TRBD2. The CDR3 has 15 amino acids. J lost 12 bases, V lost 5 bases, and 14 bases had no gene match. Germline loops: CDR1 SQVTM, CDR2 ANQGSEA. CDR3 protein: CSVRRTSGAGSTQYF. Written as DNA, the CDR3 is TGCAGCGTTCGACGGACTAGCGGGGCCGGCTCCACTCAGTACTTC.

The chain is built from TRBV30 and TRBJ1-2; TRBD1 is a possible D gene (5 bases). The germline V gene encodes CDR1 GTSNPN and CDR2 SVGIG (reference sequence). The CDR3 loop spans 15 amino acids. The germline V and J ends were trimmed by 0 bases and 6 bases, with 17 bases remaining between them. The CDR3 protein is CAWSVIRRGRDGYTF. The CDR3 DNA reads TGTGCCTGGAGTGTAATTAGAAGGGGACGTGATGGCTACACCTTC.

The rearrangement links TRBV30 to TRBJ1-1; D is perhaps TRBD1 (6 bases). The germline CDR1 and CDR2 sequences are GTSNPN and SVGIG (reference sequence). The CDR3 contains 15 residues. V was clipped by 0 bases and J by 1 base, with 12 bases between them. The chain's CDR3 is CAWSVGVQGNTEAFF. The CDR3 coding sequence is TGTGCCTGGAGTGTAGGGGTACAGGGGAACACTGAAGCTTTCTTT.

This chain's CDR3 is CASSDRGQNTEAFF. CDR3 nucleotides: TGTGCCAGCAGTGACCGGGGACAGAACACTGAAGCTTTCTTT. The chain uses TRBV6-1 and TRBJ1-1; D is possibly TRBD1 (6 bases). Germline CDR1 is MNHNS and CDR2 is SASEGT. The CDR3 length is 14 residues. Trimming took off 3 bases at V and 1 base at J, with 9 bases between the two ends.